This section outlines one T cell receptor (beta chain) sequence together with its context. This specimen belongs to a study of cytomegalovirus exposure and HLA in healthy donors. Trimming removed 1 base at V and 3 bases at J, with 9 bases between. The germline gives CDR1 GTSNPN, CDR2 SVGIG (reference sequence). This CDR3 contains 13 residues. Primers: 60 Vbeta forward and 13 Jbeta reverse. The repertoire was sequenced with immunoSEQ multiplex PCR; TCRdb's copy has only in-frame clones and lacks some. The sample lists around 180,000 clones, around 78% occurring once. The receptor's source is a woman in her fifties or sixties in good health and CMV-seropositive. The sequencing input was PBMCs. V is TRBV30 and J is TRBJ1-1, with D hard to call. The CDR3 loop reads CAWSGSGYTEAFF. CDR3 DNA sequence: TGTGCCTGGAGTGGAAGCGGCTACACTGAAGCTTTCTTT.